This T cell receptor (beta chain) was identified during a study of immune evolution from preneoplasia to lung adenocarcinoma. Repertoires were generated with immunoSEQ multiplex PCR, while TCRdb's copy carries only in-frame clones and drops some. The repertoire has under 3,000 clones, about 40% of them found once; the top ten carry roughly 19%. Germline-derived CDR1 and CDR2 are SGHNT and YYREEE (reference sequence). The CDR3 consists of 14 residues. The V end lost 0 bases, the J end lost 0 bases, and 7 bases lay between the germline ends. This receptor was obtained from a person aged 55-85 years with lung adenocarcinoma. This sequence joins TRBV5-4 and TRBJ2-7, with unresolved D. The specimen sequenced was FFPE adjacent normal lung tissue. CDR3 residues: CASSLESVSYEQYF. CDR3 nucleotide sequence: TGTGCCAGCAGCTTGGAATCAGTCTCCTACGAGCAGTACTTC.